This T cell receptor (beta chain) is from a study of Ad26.COV2.S vaccination and SARS-CoV-2 variants. TCRdb keeps only in-frame clones here, not all; method: immunoSEQ multiplex PCR. The table includes over 90,000 clones, over 60% detected once. Germline loops: CDR1 MNHEY, CDR2 SVGEGT. This CDR3 spans 14 amino acids. After removal of 5 bases from V and 3 bases from J, the junction contained 6 bases not matched to a gene. This sequence originates from a human donor who had recovered from COVID-19. Specimen: peripheral blood, collected after recovery from COVID-19. The chain joins TRBV6-2 or TRBV6-3 to TRBJ2-7; 8 positions agree with TRBD1. The CDR3 DNA is TGTGCCAGCAGTAAAAGGACAGGGAACTACGAGCAGTACTTC. This codes for CASSKRTGNYEQYF.